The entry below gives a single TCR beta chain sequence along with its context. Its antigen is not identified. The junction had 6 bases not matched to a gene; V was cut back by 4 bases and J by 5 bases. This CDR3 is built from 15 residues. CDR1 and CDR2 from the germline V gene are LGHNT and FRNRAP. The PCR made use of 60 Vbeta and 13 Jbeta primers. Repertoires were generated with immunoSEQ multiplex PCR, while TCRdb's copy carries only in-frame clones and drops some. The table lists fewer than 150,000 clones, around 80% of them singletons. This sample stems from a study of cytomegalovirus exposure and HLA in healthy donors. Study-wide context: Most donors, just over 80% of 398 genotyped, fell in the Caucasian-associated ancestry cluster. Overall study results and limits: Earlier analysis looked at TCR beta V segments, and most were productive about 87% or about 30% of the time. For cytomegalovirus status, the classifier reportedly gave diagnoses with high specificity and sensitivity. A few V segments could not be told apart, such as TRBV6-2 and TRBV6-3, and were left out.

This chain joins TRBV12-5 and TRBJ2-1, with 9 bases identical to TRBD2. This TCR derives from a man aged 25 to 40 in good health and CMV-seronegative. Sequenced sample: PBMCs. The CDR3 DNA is TGTGCTAGTGGTTCAACAGGGACTAGCAACAATGAGCAGTTCTTC. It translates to CASGSTGTSNNEQFF.